Following are 24 T cell receptor beta chains from one sample sequenced in a study of PD-1 blockade in classical Hodgkin lymphoma. Generated by immunoSEQ multiplex PCR, the TCRdb table keeps only in-frame clones and is missing some. This table holds approximately 38,000 clones, more than 60% found once. Time point specified: cycle 4 day 1 (C4D1), after 5 to 7 weeks of nivolumab. All patients relapsed after autologous stem cell transplantation, and brentuximab vedotin exposure varied. Sample: peripheral blood mononuclear cells (PBMCs), taken before the fourth cycle of nivolumab. The receptors were sampled from a human donor with classical Hodgkin lymphoma.

The chain has TRBV6-1 and TRBJ1-3, with 8 bases matching TRBD1. Trimming cost V 7 bases and J 3 bases; bases outside gene matches: 5. Per the germline V gene, CDR1 is MNHNS and CDR2 is SASEGT. The CDR3 has 14 residues. This CDR3 is CASNPDRGGNTIYF. The CDR3 DNA sequence: TGTGCCAGCAATCCAGACAGGGGTGGAAACACCATATATTTT.

The chain joins TRBV25-1 to TRBJ1-4, with 11 bases matching TRBD1. The germline gives CDR1 MGHDK, CDR2 SYGVNS. J was trimmed by 3 bases and V by 3 bases; bases with no gene match: 6. This CDR3 has 17 amino acids. The CDR3 spells CASSDLDRGRANEKLFF. CDR3 coding DNA: TGTGCCAGCAGTGACCTGGACAGGGGGCGGGCTAATGAAAAACTGTTTTTT.

The gene calls are TRBV30 and TRBJ1-1; D is uncertain. Looked up from germline, CDR1 is GTSNPN and CDR2 is SVGIG (reference sequence). V was clipped by 4 bases and J by 2 bases, with 11 bases between them. The CDR3 loop spans 13 amino acids. CDR3 coding DNA: TGTGCCTGGATTGGGGTACCTAACACTGAAGCTTTCTTT. Protein: CAWIGVPNTEAFF.

The V and J genes are TRBV5-6 and TRBJ1-5, with D possibly matching TRBD1 (5 bases). This CDR3 is 15 amino acids long. Trimming stripped 4 bases from V and 0 bases from J, with 11 bases between. Germline CDR1 and CDR2: SGHDT and YYEEEE. The CDR3 DNA is TGTGCCAGCAGCGTGGGACCGAATAGCAATCAGCCCCAGCATTTT. Its protein product is CASSVGPNSNQPQHF.

The rearrangement joins TRBV7-2 to TRBJ2-5; TRBD1 aligns across 9 bases. Unmatched junction bases numbered 5, after V lost 4 bases and J lost 5 bases. The CDR3 runs 14 residues. CDR1 SGHTA and CDR2 FQGNSA come from the germline V gene. DNA for the CDR3: TGTGCCAGCAGCTCCTCGACAGGGGGGGAGACCCAGTACTTC. This sequence encodes CASSSSTGGETQYF.

This rearrangement joins TRBV5-8 to TRBJ2-7, with no clear D. The germline CDR1 and CDR2 sequences are SGHTS and YDEGEE. The CDR3 runs 11 residues. The V gene lost 0 bases and the J gene lost 9 bases, with 7 bases spanning the gap. CDR3 region: CASSLDPRQYF. The CDR3 DNA reads as TGTGCCAGCAGCTTGGATCCCAGGCAGTACTTC.

The chain carries TRBV7-3 and TRBJ2-7; D is unclear. Germline lookup yields CDR1 SGHTA and CDR2 FQGTGA. The CDR3 contains 12 residues. Trimming cost V 8 bases and J 2 bases, with 10 bases left between them. The CDR3 DNA reads as TGTGCCAGCGCTGACGGACCCTACGAGCAGTACTTC. The encoded protein is CASADGPYEQYF.

J is TRBJ2-6 and V is TRBV28, with D unclear. The V end was cut by 2 bases, the J end by 3 bases, with 8 bases between. There are 15 residues in the CDR3. Looked up from germline, CDR1 is MDHEN and CDR2 is SYDVKM. CDR3 sequence (DNA): TGTGCCAGCAGTTTAACCGGTTATGGGGCCAACGTCCTGACTTTC. Encoded protein: CASSLTGYGANVLTF.

The rearrangement joins TRBV5-1 to TRBJ2-5; TRBD1 might be the D (6 bases). The CDR3 covers 16 residues. The germline gives CDR1 SGHRS, CDR2 YFSETQ. With 0 bases removed from V and 4 bases from J, the gap between germline ends came to 16 bases. In nucleotides, the CDR3 is TGCGCCAGCAGCTTGGGGGCACGGGACAACAGAGAGACCCAGTACTTC. Encoded protein: CASSLGARDNRETQYF.

The J gene is TRBJ1-1, the V gene TRBV15; weak D call: TRBD1 (5 bases). The germline V gene encodes CDR1 LNHNV and CDR2 YYDKDF (reference sequence). The CDR3 loop spans 16 amino acids. V shed 3 bases and J shed 1 base, with 15 bases lying between them. The CDR3 sequence is CATSRTRGGENTEAFF. CDR3 coding DNA: TGTGCCACCAGCAGGACCCGTGGGGGGGAGAACACTGAAGCTTTCTTT.

The chain is built from TRBV27 and TRBJ2-1; no clear D gene. CDR1 and CDR2 from the germline V gene are MNHEY and SMNVEV (reference sequence). The CDR3 contains 12 residues. The V and J ends lost 2 bases and 5 bases respectively, with 4 bases between them. CDR3 sequence reads: CASSLDNNEQFF. DNA for the CDR3: TGTGCCAGCAGTTTAGATAACAATGAGCAGTTCTTC.

This chain uses TRBV19 with TRBJ1-4; D unclear. The CDR3 extends over 13 amino acids. From germline, CDR1 is LNHDA and CDR2 SQIVND (reference sequence). Trimming took off 5 bases at V and 4 bases at J, with 8 bases between the two ends. The chain's CDR3 is CASSRRSNEKLFF. The CDR3 DNA follows: TGTGCCAGTAGTCGGAGGAGTAATGAAAAACTGTTTTTT.

The rearrangement joins TRBV6-1 to TRBJ2-2, with a tentative D call TRBD1 (6 bases). This CDR3 region has 14 residues. Trimming pared 5 bases from V and 8 bases from J, leaving 15 bases between. From germline, CDR1 is MNHNS and CDR2 SASEGT. The CDR3 loop reads CASSSMAGEGELFF. Written as DNA, the CDR3 is TGTGCCAGCAGTTCTATGGCAGGGGAAGGGGAGCTGTTTTTT.

This clone has just a few counts. The J gene is TRBJ2-6, the V gene TRBV19; D may be TRBD2 (6 bases). V lost 9 bases and J 4 bases, leaving 16 bases between the germline ends. The CDR3 is made up of 15 amino acids. Germline-derived CDR1 and CDR2 are LNHDA and SQIVND (reference sequence). Here the CDR3 reads CASSGRGLGANVLTF. The CDR3 region has the DNA TGTGCCAGCTCAGGACGGGGACTCGGGGCCAACGTCCTGACTTTC. The full variable domain, rest sourced from reference TRBV19 and TRBJ2-6, is DGGITQSPKYLFRKEGQNVTLSCEQNLNHDAMYWYRQDPGQGLRLIYYSQIVNDFQKGDIAEGYSVSREKKESFPLTVTSAQKNPTAFYLCASSGRGLGANVLTFGAGSRLTVL.

In DNA form, the CDR3 reads TGTGCCAGCAGCTTAGTAGAAGCCACCGGGACAGCTTTCTTT. Translated, it gives CASSLVEATGTAFF. The gene calls are TRBV7-9 and TRBJ1-1; D is perhaps TRBD1 (5 bases). CDR3 length: 14 amino acids. Germline assignment: CDR1 SEHNR and CDR2 FQNEAQ (reference sequence). Trimming took 1 base from V and 10 from J, leaving 16 bases between them.

The chain couples TRBV7-2 to TRBJ1-1, with D hard to call. Germline lookup yields CDR1 SGHTA and CDR2 FQGNSA. The CDR3 spans 14 residues. Trimming cost V 4 bases and J 1 base, with 10 bases left between them. The CDR3 DNA sequence: TGTGCCAGCAGCTCGGGGATATCGAACACTGAAGCTTTCTTT. Its translation: CASSSGISNTEAFF.

V is TRBV18 and J is TRBJ1-2; D is undetermined. Trimming pared 6 bases from V and 4 bases from J, leaving 12 bases between. The CDR3 sequence is 13 residues long. Germline V gene data show CDR1 as KGHSH and CDR2 as LQKENI. The CDR3 DNA is TGTGCCAGCTCTCCAGGCGTTGCCTATGGCTACACCTTC. This sequence encodes CASSPGVAYGYTF.

The chain is built from TRBV25-1 and TRBJ2-7, with 8 bases lining up with TRBD1. The V gene's germline CDR1 is MGHDK and CDR2 SYGVNS. The junction had 11 bases not matched to a gene; V was cut back by 1 base and J by 3 bases. The CDR3 spans 17 residues. DNA of the CDR3: TGTGCCAGCAGTGAATTAGGACGGACAGGGTGGGACTACGAGCAGTACTTC. Protein: CASSELGRTGWDYEQYF.

The CDR3 nucleotides read TGTGCCAGCAGCGGACAGGGGCGCACAGATACGCAGTATTTT. The encoded protein is CASSGQGRTDTQYF. This chain links TRBV7-9 with TRBJ2-3; 9 bases match TRBD1. The CDR3 runs to 14 residues. Germline CDR1 reads SEHNR; CDR2 reads FQNEAQ (reference sequence). Germline trimming cut 5 bases from V and 1 base from J; bases unmatched to any gene: 1.

The chain recombines TRBV7-8 with TRBJ2-7, with 10 bases lining up with TRBD1. The length of the CDR3 is 15 residues. Per the germline V gene, CDR1 is SGHVS and CDR2 is FQNEAQ. V lost 4 bases and J lost 5; bases outside the gene matches: 8. The CDR3 sequence is CASSSTGTGVHEQYF. CDR3 nucleotide sequence: TGTGCCAGCAGCTCTACCGGGACAGGGGTCCACGAGCAGTACTTC. The variable domain in full, completed from reference TRBV7-8 and TRBJ2-7, reads GAGVSQSPRYKVAKRGQDVALRCDPISGHVSLFWYQQALGQGPEFLTYFQNEAQLDKSGLPSDRFFAERPEGSVSTLKIQRTQQEDSAVYLCASSSTGTGVHEQYFGPGTRLTVT.

This chain connects TRBV11-3 to TRBJ2-7; D gene ambiguous. This CDR3 region has 11 residues. Between the trimmed V and J ends, which lost 1 base and 7 bases, there was a span of 5 bases. Germline loops: CDR1 SGHNT, CDR2 YENEEA. CDR3 DNA: TGTGCCAGCAGCTTAGGGCCGGAGCAGTACTTC. Translation: CASSLGPEQYF.

The J gene is TRBJ1-5, the V gene TRBV7-2; the D gene is possibly TRBD1 (6 bases). This CDR3 is 15 amino acids long. Trimming removed 5 bases from V and 2 bases from J, with 13 bases in between. Germline CDR1 and CDR2: SGHTA and FQGNSA. For the CDR3, the DNA is TGTGCCAGCAGCCAACAGGGCTGGGGCAATCAGCCCCAGCATTTT. Its protein product is CASSQQGWGNQPQHF.

This chain uses TRBV11-2 with TRBJ2-5; D is undetermined. CDR1 and CDR2 from the germline V gene are SGHAT and FQNNGV. This CDR3 has 13 amino acids. Trimming took off 1 base at V and 1 base at J, with 4 bases between the two ends. As DNA, the CDR3 is TGTGCCAGCAGCTTAGGGGGCCAAGAGACCCAGTACTTC. This gives the protein CASSLGGQETQYF.

The rearrangement uses TRBV4-3 and TRBJ2-7; no firm D call. CDR1 LGHNA and CDR2 YSLEER come from the germline V gene. The CDR3 totals 14 residues. V was clipped by 0 bases and J by 0 bases, with 6 bases between them. CDR3 nucleotides: TGCGCCAGCAGCCAAGATCTGGGCTCCTACGAGCAGTACTTC. Its translation: CASSQDLGSYEQYF.